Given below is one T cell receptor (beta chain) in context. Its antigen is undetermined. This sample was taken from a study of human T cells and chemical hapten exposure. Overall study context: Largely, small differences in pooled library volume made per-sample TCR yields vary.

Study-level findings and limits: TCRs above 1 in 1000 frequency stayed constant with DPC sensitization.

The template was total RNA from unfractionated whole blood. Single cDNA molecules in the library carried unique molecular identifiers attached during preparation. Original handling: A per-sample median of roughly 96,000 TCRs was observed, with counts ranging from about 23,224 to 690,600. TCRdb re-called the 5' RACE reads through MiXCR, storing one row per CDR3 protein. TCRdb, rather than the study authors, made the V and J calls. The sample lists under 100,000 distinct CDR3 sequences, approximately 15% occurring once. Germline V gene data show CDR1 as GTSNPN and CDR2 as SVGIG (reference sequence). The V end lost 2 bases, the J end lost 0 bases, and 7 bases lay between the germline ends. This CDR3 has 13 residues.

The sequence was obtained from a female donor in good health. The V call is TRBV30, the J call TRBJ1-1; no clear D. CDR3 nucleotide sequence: TGTGCCTGGAGTCAGGCCATGAACACTGAAGCTTTCTTT. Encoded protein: CAWSQAMNTEAFF. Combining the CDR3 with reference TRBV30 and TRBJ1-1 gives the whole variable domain SQTIHQWPATLVQPVGSPLSLECTVEGTSNPNLYWYRQAAGRGLQLLFYSVGIGQISSEVPQNLSASRPQDRQFILSSKKLLLSDSGFYLCAWSQAMNTEAFFGQGTRLTVV.